A single sample is the source of the 15 T cell receptor beta chains below, sequenced in a study of T cell responses to AZD1222 COVID-19 vaccine. The assay was immunoSEQ multiplex PCR, and TCRdb's table has in-frame clones only and misses some. The data contain 150,000 to 200,000 clones, almost 95% of them singletons. The sample here was peripheral blood, taken on day 0 of AZD1222 vaccination. These receptor sequences come from an adult in good health.

The gene calls are TRBV7-9 and TRBJ1-5; TRBD1 aligns across 9 bases. The germline CDR1 and CDR2 sequences are SEHNR and FQNEAQ (reference sequence). The CDR3 extends over 14 amino acids. Trimming at V came to 1 base and at J to 9 bases, leaving 4 bases not matched to a gene. The CDR3 coding sequence is TGTGCCAGCAGCTTAGTGGGACAGGGCCCGCCCCAGCATTTT. Its protein product is CASSLVGQGPPQHF.

The chain combines TRBV6-2 or TRBV6-3 with TRBJ2-4; TRBD2 matches 7 bases. CDR1 is MNHEY, CDR2 SVGEGT, per germline. CDR3 length: 14 amino acids. Germline trimming cut 4 bases from V and 9 bases from J; bases unmatched to any gene: 9. The CDR3 sequence is CASSSGLGLGIQYF. CDR3 DNA sequence: TGTGCCAGCAGTTCCGGACTAGGATTGGGCATTCAGTACTTC.

The rearrangement links TRBV5-6 to TRBJ1-5, with TRBD1 as a possible D gene (5 bases). The CDR3 consists of 16 residues. Germline CDR1 reads SGHDT; CDR2 reads YYEEEE. The V end was cut by 3 bases, the J end by 1 base, with 14 bases between. CDR3 nucleotides: TGTGCCAGCAGCTCCGGGGGGGTATGGAGCAATCAGCCCCAGCATTTT. Translated, it gives CASSSGGVWSNQPQHF. Full variable domain (outside the CDR3, taken from reference TRBV5-6 and TRBJ1-5): DAGVTQSPTHLIKTRGQQVTLRCSPKSGHDTVSWYQQALGQGPQFIFQYYEEEERQRGNFPDRFSGHQFPNYSSELNVNALLLGDSALYLCASSSGGVWSNQPQHFGDGTRLSIL.

This clone was counted once. The chain joins TRBV28 to TRBJ2-5; 8 bases map to TRBD1. There are 12 residues in the CDR3. Germline V lookup: CDR1 MDHEN, CDR2 SYDVKM. V trimming: 6 bases; J trimming: 3 bases; junction bases outside the gene matches: 0. CDR3: CASRGQEETQYF. In DNA form, the CDR3 reads TGTGCCAGCAGGGGACAGGAAGAGACCCAGTACTTC.

The V call is TRBV10-3, the J call TRBJ2-7, with a possible D match to TRBD1 (5 bases). The CDR3 has 13 amino acids. Looked up from germline, CDR1 is ENHRY and CDR2 is SYGVKD. V was clipped by 6 bases and J by 3 bases, with 12 bases between them. The CDR3 bases are TGTGCCATCAGCGCGCCAGGGAACTACGAGCAGTACTTC. The encoded protein is CAISAPGNYEQYF.

The genes are TRBV11-3 and TRBJ2-2; unclear D gene. The CDR3 is 12 residues long. The germline CDR1 and CDR2 sequences are SGHNT and YENEEA. Deletions cut 4 bases from V and 7 bases from J, with 7 bases between. The CDR3 bases are TGTGCCAGCAGCTCCCTGGTCGGGGAGCTGTTTTTT. Its translation: CASSSLVGELFF.

The chain employs TRBV19 and TRBJ2-4; 7 bases match TRBD1. J gave up 4 bases and V 5 bases, and 2 bases lay outside the gene matches. This CDR3 is built from 13 residues. CDR1 LNHDA and CDR2 SQIVND come from the germline V gene (reference sequence). The CDR3 loop reads CASSGDSKNIQYF. The CDR3 DNA reads TGTGCCAGTAGTGGGGACAGTAAAAACATTCAGTACTTC.

The chain has TRBV11-1 and TRBJ2-3; tentatively, D is TRBD2 (6 bases). The V gene lost 0 bases and the J gene lost 2 bases, with 12 bases spanning the gap. The length of the CDR3 is 16 residues. Germline V gene lookup returns CDR1 SGHAT and CDR2 FQDESV (reference sequence). The CDR3 loop reads CASSLALAAFTDTQYF. DNA for the CDR3: TGTGCCAGCAGCTTAGCCTTAGCGGCCTTCACAGATACGCAGTATTTT.

V is TRBV12-5 and J is TRBJ2-1; D may be TRBD1 or TRBD2 (5 bases each). The V gene's germline CDR1 is LGHNT and CDR2 FRNRAP. The CDR3 length is 15 residues. The V gene lost 2 bases and the J gene lost 7 bases, with 15 bases spanning the gap. CDR3 amino acids: CASGLNQGRVNEQFF. The CDR3, as DNA: TGTGCTAGTGGTTTGAATCAGGGACGAGTAAATGAGCAGTTCTTC.

This chain connects TRBV29-1 to TRBJ2-3, with a tentative D call TRBD1 (6 bases). This CDR3 comprises 15 residues. The V end was cut by 6 bases, the J end by 4 bases, with 20 bases between. Germline V CDR1 and CDR2: SQVTM, ANQGSEA. The CDR3 nucleotides read TGCAGCGTCCCTTTACAGGGTCATGGGGCAGATACGCAGTATTTT. Translation gives CSVPLQGHGADTQYF.

V is TRBV24-1 and J is TRBJ1-4, with D perhaps TRBD1 (5 bases). Germline assignment: CDR1 KGHDR and CDR2 SFDVKD. The CDR3 loop spans 16 amino acids. The V end lost 1 base, the J end lost 7 bases, and 15 bases lay between the germline ends. DNA for the CDR3: TGTGCCACCAGTGATTTAAGCGAAGGGGCTGGTGAAAAACTGTTTTTT. Its protein product is CATSDLSEGAGEKLFF.

This sequence joins TRBV6-5 and TRBJ2-3, with 8 bases lining up with TRBD2. The CDR3 is 14 residues long. Germline V lookup: CDR1 MNHEY, CDR2 SVGAGI. The V segment lost 6 bases and the J segment 5 bases; nucleotides outside the gene matches: 7. This chain's CDR3 is CASSWTGGIDTQYF. In DNA, the CDR3 is TGTGCCAGCAGCTGGACGGGGGGGATAGATACGCAGTATTTT.

The chain uses TRBV7-2 and TRBJ1-1; D unclear. Germline lookup yields CDR1 SGHTA and CDR2 FQGNSA. Trimming removed 5 bases from V and 1 base from J, with 14 bases in between. The length of the CDR3 is 15 residues. CDR3 in DNA: TGTGCCAGCAGCCCCCGGAACCCCAGGAACACTGAAGCTTTCTTT. Translating gives CASSPRNPRNTEAFF. The full variable domain, rest sourced from reference TRBV7-2 and TRBJ1-1, is GAGVSQSPSNKVTEKGKDVELRCDPISGHTALYWYRQSLGQGLEFLIYFQGNSAPDKSGLPSDRFSAERTGGSVSTLTIQRTQQEDSAVYLCASSPRNPRNTEAFFGQGTRLTVV.

The chain recombines TRBV7-2 with TRBJ2-5; 10 bases map to TRBD2. Losses at the gene ends were 4 bases for V and 7 bases for J; bases not matched to a gene: 9. The germline gives CDR1 SGHTA, CDR2 FQGNSA. This CDR3 has 15 amino acids. The CDR3 sequence is CASSSLLAGRGTQYF. The CDR3 DNA reads TGTGCCAGCAGCTCGCTACTAGCGGGAAGGGGGACCCAGTACTTC.

The chain couples TRBV7-2 to TRBJ2-7, with 9 bases lining up with TRBD2. Germline V gives CDR1 SGHTA, CDR2 FQGNSA. The CDR3 length is 17 residues. V lost 1 base and J lost 4; bases outside the gene matches: 11. The CDR3 loop reads CASSLDRGSGGRYEQYF. The CDR3 nucleotides read TGTGCCAGCAGCTTAGACCGCGGCAGCGGGGGGAGGTACGAGCAGTACTTC.